This T cell receptor (beta chain) was sequenced for a study of control samples from healthy donors and cancer patients. Profiled with immunoSEQ multiplex PCR; TCRdb holds only in-frame clones, not every one. Of approximately 60,000 clones listed, 90% are singletons. The trim removed 0 bases at V and 0 bases at J, leaving 3 bases unmatched. Germline CDR1 SGDLS, CDR2 YYNGEE. There are 15 residues in the CDR3. This receptor was identified in a woman aged 45-65 years with colorectal cancer. The chain links TRBV9 to TRBJ2-7; 7 nucleotides line up with TRBD1. Sequences were obtained from PBMCs. The CDR3 sequence: CASSVAPGGSYEQYF. The CDR3 region has the DNA TGTGCCAGCAGCGTAGCTCCAGGGGGCTCCTACGAGCAGTACTTC.